Described below is a single T cell receptor beta chain sequence and its context. What it binds is unknown. cDNA libraries for TRB were generated by 5' RACE incorporating UMI labels. TCRdb reprocessed the 5' RACE reads; each CDR3 protein has one entry and no DNA is given. The sample includes under 150,000 distinct CDR3 sequences. CDR3 length: 12 amino acids. The data stem from a study of CXCR3-negative and CXCR3-positive naive CD8 T cells. Overall study findings and caveats: Naive cells positive for CXCR3 carried more hydrophobic TRB CDR3s than CXCR3-negative ones.

The V gene is TRBV12-3 or TRBV12-4, the J gene TRBJ2-1; no DNA is available, so the TRBD2 call from TCRdb remains unchecked. The sequencing sample was made of naive CXCR3+ CD8+ T cells from blood. Subset indicated: CD45RO-CCR7+CD27+CD95- naive CD8+ T cells expressing CXCR3 (TNR3+). The source is a human donor in good health. Some clones in this sample may be carry-over from other donors' samples. Here the CDR3 reads CASWGGYNEQFF.